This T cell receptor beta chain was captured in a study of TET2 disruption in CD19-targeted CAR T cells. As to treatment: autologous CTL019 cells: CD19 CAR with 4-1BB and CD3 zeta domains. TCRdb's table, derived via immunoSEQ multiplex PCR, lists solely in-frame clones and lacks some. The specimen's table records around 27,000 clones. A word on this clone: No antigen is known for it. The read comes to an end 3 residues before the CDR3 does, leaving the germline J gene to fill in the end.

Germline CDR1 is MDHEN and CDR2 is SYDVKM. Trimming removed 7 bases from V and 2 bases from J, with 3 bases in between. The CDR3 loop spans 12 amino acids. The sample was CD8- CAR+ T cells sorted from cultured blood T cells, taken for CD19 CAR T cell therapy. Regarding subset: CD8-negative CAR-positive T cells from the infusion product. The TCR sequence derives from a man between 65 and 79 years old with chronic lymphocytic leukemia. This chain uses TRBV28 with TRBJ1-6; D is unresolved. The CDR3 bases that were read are TGTGCCAGCACGGCCTATAATTCACCC. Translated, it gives CASTAYNSP. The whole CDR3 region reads CASTAYNSPLHF.